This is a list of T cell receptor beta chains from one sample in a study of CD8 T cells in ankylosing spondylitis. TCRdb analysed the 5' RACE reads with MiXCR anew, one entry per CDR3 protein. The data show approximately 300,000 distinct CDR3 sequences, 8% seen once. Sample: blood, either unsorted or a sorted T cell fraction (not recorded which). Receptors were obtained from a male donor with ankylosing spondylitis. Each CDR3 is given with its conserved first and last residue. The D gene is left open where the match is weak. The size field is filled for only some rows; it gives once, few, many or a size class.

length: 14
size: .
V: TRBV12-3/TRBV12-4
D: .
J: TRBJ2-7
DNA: TGTGCCAGCAAAAGGGACGGTGACTCCTACGAGCAGTACTTC
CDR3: CASKRDGDSYEQYF

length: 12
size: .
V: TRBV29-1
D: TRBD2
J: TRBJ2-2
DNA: TGCAGCGGCACTAGCGGGGTCGGGGAGCTGTTTTTT
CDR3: CSGTSGVGELFF

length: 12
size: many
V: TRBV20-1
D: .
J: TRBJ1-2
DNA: TGCAGTGCTAGAGGAGGGACTGGTGGCTACACCTTC
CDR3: CSARGGTGGYTF

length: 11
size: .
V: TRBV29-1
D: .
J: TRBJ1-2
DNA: TGCAGCGTTCGAGGCCAGGGTGGCTACACCTTC
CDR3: CSVRGQGGYTF

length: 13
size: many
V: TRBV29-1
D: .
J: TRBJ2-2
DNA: TGCAGCGTTAACCTCCAAGGTCCCGGGGAGCTGTTTTTT
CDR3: CSVNLQGPGELFF

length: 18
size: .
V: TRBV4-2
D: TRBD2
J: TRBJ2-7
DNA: TGTGCCAGCAGCCAAGCGCCCTCCCGGGGAGCGGGGGACTACGAGCAGTACTTC
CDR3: CASSQAPSRGAGDYEQYF

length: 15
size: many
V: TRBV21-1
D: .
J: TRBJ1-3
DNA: TGTGCCAGCAGCATACAGGGCTTAGCTGGAAACACCATATATTTT
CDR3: CASSIQGLAGNTIYF

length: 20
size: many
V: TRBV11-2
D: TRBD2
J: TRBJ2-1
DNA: TGTGCCAGCAGCTTACTAAGGGGGACTAGCGGGAGAGACTCCTACAATGAGCAGTTCTTC
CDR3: CASSLLRGTSGRDSYNEQFF

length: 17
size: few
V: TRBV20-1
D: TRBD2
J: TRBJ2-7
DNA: TGCAGTGCTAGAAACCGAGCCGGACTAGCGGGAGGTTCCGAGCAGTACTTC
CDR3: CSARNRAGLAGGSEQYF

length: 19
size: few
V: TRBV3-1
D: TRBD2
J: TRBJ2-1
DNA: TGTGCCTGCTCCCAAGAGGCGGGGACTAGCGGGAACATCTACAATGAGCAGTTCTTC
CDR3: CACSQEAGTSGNIYNEQFF

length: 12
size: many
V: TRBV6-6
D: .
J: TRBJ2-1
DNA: TGTGCCAGCAGGTACCAGTACAATGAGCAGTTCTTC
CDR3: CASRYQYNEQFF

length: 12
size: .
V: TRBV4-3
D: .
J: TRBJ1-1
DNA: TGCGCCAGCAGCCAAGATAGGATGTCAGCTTTCTTT
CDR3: CASSQDRMSAFF